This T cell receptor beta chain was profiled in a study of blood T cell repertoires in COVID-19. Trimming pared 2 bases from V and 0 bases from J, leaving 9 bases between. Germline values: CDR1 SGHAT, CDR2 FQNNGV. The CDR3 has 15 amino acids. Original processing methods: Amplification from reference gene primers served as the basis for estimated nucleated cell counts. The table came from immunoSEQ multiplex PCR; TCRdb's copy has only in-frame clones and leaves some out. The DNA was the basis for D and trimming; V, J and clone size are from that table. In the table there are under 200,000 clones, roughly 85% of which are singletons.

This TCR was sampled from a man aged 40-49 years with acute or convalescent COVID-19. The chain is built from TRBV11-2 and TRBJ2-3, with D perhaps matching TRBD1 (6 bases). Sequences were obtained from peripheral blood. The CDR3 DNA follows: TGTGCCAGCAGCTTAACAGGGTCGAGCACAGATACGCAGTATTTT. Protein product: CASSLTGSSTDTQYF.